This T cell receptor beta chain was profiled in a study of identical twins. TCRdb reprocessed the 5' RACE reads with MiXCR, giving one entry per CDR3 protein. The sample comprises 310,000 or so distinct CDR3 sequences, 7.5% to 9.5% of which are singletons, and roughly 6.4% rests with the top ten. V shed 6 bases and J 2 bases; nucleotides not matched to a gene: 16. This CDR3 spans 16 amino acids. The germline V gene has CDR1 DFQATT and CDR2 SNEGSKA (reference sequence). These data were likewise used in another study, on yellow fever vaccine responses in identical twins.

The receptor's source is a woman aged 18-29 years in good health. The sequencing sample was made of CD8+ T cells sorted from blood. The chain recombines TRBV20-1 with TRBJ2-7; the match to TRBD1 covers 7 bases. The CDR3 sequence: CSALFRDRGPTYEQYF. Written as DNA, the CDR3 is TGCAGTGCCCTTTTTAGGGACAGAGGACCCACCTACGAGCAGTACTTC.